The TCR beta chain described here comes from a study of Tregs in tolerant kidney transplant recipients. Overall study results and limits: Activated donor B cell expansion appeared to reveal the most relevant donor-specific TCRbeta repertoire.

As for this clone: Its antigen is currently unknown.

Using immunoSEQ multiplex PCR, the repertoire was profiled, and TCRdb retains in-frame clones only, with some absent. The table records about 110,000 clones, almost 90% of them present only once. This clonotype was obtained from a human donor who received a combined kidney and bone marrow transplant. This specimen was CD4+ T cells from blood, taken before the transplant.

CDR3 residues: CASIQGGTRSADTQYF. The CDR3 bases are TGTGCCAGCATCCAAGGGGGGACTAGGTCCGCAGATACGCAGTATTTT. The chain joins TRBV2 to TRBJ2-3, with TRBD2 matching 8 bases. Germline CDR1 SNHLY, CDR2 FYNNEI. The trim removed 7 bases at V and 4 bases at J, leaving 13 bases unmatched. The CDR3 is 16 residues long.